This T cell receptor beta chain comes out of a study of blood T cell repertoires in COVID-19. Study-wide background: COVID-19 samples from acute and convalescent phases originated in the United States, Italy and Spain. Sample material is recorded as cDNA or gDNA derived from T cells, B-cell-depleted T cells, or PBMCs.

Authors' processing steps: Using reference gene primer amplification, nucleated cell counts were estimated. Repertoires were generated with immunoSEQ multiplex PCR, while TCRdb's copy carries only in-frame clones and drops some. That table furnishes V, J and clone size, whereas the DNA furnished D and trimming. The sample includes 140,000 to 150,000 clones, 88% of them seen just once. The sequence came from a man aged 65 to 85 with acute or convalescent COVID-19. Sequenced sample: peripheral blood.

CDR3 DNA sequence: TGCGCCAGCAGCCGGGGGGAGGGGGCTGGGGCCAACGTCCTGACTTTC. Its protein product is CASSRGEGAGANVLTF. The chain combines TRBV5-1 with TRBJ2-6; D possibly corresponds to TRBD2 (7 bases). This CDR3 is built from 16 residues. CDR1 and CDR2 from the germline V gene are SGHRS and YFSETQ. V was shortened by 4 bases and J by 2 bases, with 13 bases between the two germline ends.